This entry lists 21 T cell receptor beta chains sequenced from one sample in a study of blood T cell repertoires in COVID-19. Clones were read by immunoSEQ multiplex PCR, and TCRdb kept only the in-frame ones, dropping some. This sample has 50,000 or so clones, with roughly 87% found just once. Sequencing input: peripheral blood. The receptors come from a man aged 60-69 years with active COVID-19.

This clone was seen a handful of times. The chain combines TRBV7-2 with TRBJ1-2; tentative D call: TRBD1 (6 bases). The CDR3 is made up of 17 amino acids. Between the trimmed V and J ends, which lost 2 bases and 1 base, there was a span of 17 bases. The germline CDR1 and CDR2 sequences are SGHTA and FQGNSA. The CDR3 here is CASSLRGAVSGNYGYTF. The CDR3 nucleotides are TGTGCCAGCAGCTTACGGGGGGCTGTCTCCGGTAACTATGGCTACACCTTC.

The V gene is TRBV12-3 or TRBV12-4, the J gene TRBJ2-7, with a tentative D call TRBD2 (6 bases). This CDR3 spans 12 amino acids. V dropped 5 bases and J dropped 6 bases, with 11 bases sitting between them. In nucleotides, the CDR3 is TGTGCCAGCAGTCGGGGGTCACGCGAGCAGTACTTC. It specifies CASSRGSREQYF.

The chain links TRBV3-1 (or the pseudogene TRBV3-2) to TRBJ1-1; tentatively, D is TRBD1 (5 bases). Trimming left V 2 bases short and J 7 bases short, with 17 bases between. Germline-derived CDR1 and CDR2 are LGHDT and YNNKEL (reference sequence). CDR3 length: 15 amino acids. Written as DNA, the CDR3 is TGTGCCAGCAGCCAAACCGCCAGGACACAGTATGAAGCTTTCTTT. Its protein is CASSQTARTQYEAFF.

The chain couples TRBV5-1 to TRBJ2-1; 9 bases match TRBD2. With 0 bases clipped from V and 4 bases from J, the junction kept 2 bases outside the gene matches. CDR1 and CDR2 from the germline V gene are SGHRS and YFSETQ. The CDR3 consists of 15 residues. CDR3 protein: CASSLVRGGYNEQFF. The CDR3 nucleotides are TGCGCCAGCAGCTTGGTGCGGGGGGGATACAATGAGCAGTTCTTC.

This chain joins TRBV19 and TRBJ2-3; D is unclear. The germline V gene has CDR1 LNHDA and CDR2 SQIVND (reference sequence). Trimming removed 5 bases from V and 2 bases from J, with 20 bases in between. The CDR3 is 17 residues long. CDR3 sequence (DNA): TGTGCCAGTAGTGCTCCTCCCGGTCGCGGCAACACAGATACGCAGTATTTT. Translated, it gives CASSAPPGRGNTDTQYF.

This clone was seen only once. The chain employs TRBV2 and TRBJ2-1, with D possibly being TRBD2 (6 bases). Germline lookup yields CDR1 SNHLY and CDR2 FYNNEI. V was clipped by 8 bases and J by 6 bases, with 11 bases between them. The CDR3 runs 12 residues. Here the CDR3 reads CASGRGSNEQFF. The CDR3 DNA follows: TGTGCCAGCGGGCGGGGCAGCAATGAGCAGTTCTTC.

V usage is TRBV6-5 and J usage is TRBJ2-5; 8 nucleotides align to TRBD1. J was trimmed by 4 bases and V by 6 bases; bases with no gene match: 7. The germline V gene has CDR1 MNHEY and CDR2 SVGAGI. The CDR3 loop spans 14 amino acids. CDR3 in amino acids: CASSGTRGLETQYF. Here the CDR3 DNA reads TGTGCCAGCAGCGGAACCAGGGGGCTAGAGACCCAGTACTTC.

The gene calls are TRBV2 and TRBJ2-7; D not resolved. There are 13 residues in the CDR3. The germline V gene encodes CDR1 SNHLY and CDR2 FYNNEI. V lost 3 bases and J lost 7, with 13 bases in between. The CDR3 here is CASSEFPGGEQYF. CDR3 nucleotide sequence: TGTGCCAGCAGTGAGTTTCCGGGTGGGGAGCAGTACTTC.

The rearrangement uses TRBV7-2 and TRBJ1-1; D perhaps matches TRBD1 (6 bases). V was clipped by 0 bases and J by 5 bases, with 16 bases between them. CDR1 is SGHTA, CDR2 FQGNSA, per germline. The length of the CDR3 is 16 residues. DNA for the CDR3: TGTGCCAGCAGCTTAGCGGACAGCTCCAGGGGAACTGAAGCTTTCTTT. Translating gives CASSLADSSRGTEAFF.

The chain uses TRBV4-1 and TRBJ1-2, with TRBD1 as a possible D gene (6 bases). V was cut by 7 bases and J by 14 bases, with 29 bases left in between. Per the germline V gene, CDR1 is MGHRA and CDR2 is YSYEKL. The CDR3 spans 15 residues. The CDR3 here is CASNSMSEPGSDRTF. The CDR3 DNA is TGCGCCAGCAACTCCATGTCAGAGCCAGGGAGCGACAGGACCTTC.

This sequence joins TRBV5-1 and TRBJ2-7, with D possibly matching TRBD2 (5 bases). V was shortened by 0 bases and J by 9 bases, with 13 bases between the two germline ends. Germline values: CDR1 SGHRS, CDR2 YFSETQ. The CDR3 loop spans 13 amino acids. CDR3 coding DNA: TGCGCCAGCAGCTTGGATCTAGCAGGAGGGCAGTACTTC. It is translated as CASSLDLAGGQYF.

This clone showed up just a few times. V usage is TRBV5-1 and J usage is TRBJ2-2, with unresolved D. The CDR3 covers 12 residues. The germline V and J ends were trimmed by 3 bases and 3 bases, with 3 bases remaining between them. Germline CDR1 SGHRS, CDR2 YFSETQ. CDR3 nucleotides: TGCGCCAGCAGCTCGGACACCGGGGAGCTGTTTTTT. Residues: CASSSDTGELFF.

The V gene is TRBV5-1, the J gene TRBJ2-2; 8 bases fit TRBD1. The germline V gene has CDR1 SGHRS and CDR2 YFSETQ. CDR3 size: 15 residues. After removal of 6 bases from V and 4 bases from J, the junction contained 8 bases not matched to a gene. CDR3: CASMSRTGSTGELFF. The CDR3, as DNA: TGCGCCAGCATGTCCCGGACAGGGAGCACCGGGGAGCTGTTTTTT. The full variable domain, completed using reference TRBV5-1 and TRBJ2-2, is KAGVTQTPRYLIKTRGQQVTLSCSPISGHRSVSWYQQTPGQGLQFLFEYFSETQRNKGNFPGRFSGRQFSNSRSEMNVSTLELGDSALYLCASMSRTGSTGELFFGEGSRLTVL.

The chain recombines TRBV5-6 with TRBJ2-1; 11 nucleotides agree with TRBD2. The germline V gene encodes CDR1 SGHDT and CDR2 YYEEEE. This CDR3 is 16 amino acids long. The V gene end was trimmed by 5 bases and the J gene end by 4 bases; junction bases not matched to a gene: 8. The CDR3 DNA reads TGTGCCAGCAGTTTATCCGGGACTAGCGGTTACAATGAGCAGTTCTTC. Translating it yields CASSLSGTSGYNEQFF.

In regard to this clone: Other DNA sequences in the same sample also yield this CDR3. J is TRBJ2-7 and V is TRBV24-1; 7 bases map to TRBD1. Germline V gene data show CDR1 as KGHDR and CDR2 as SFDVKD. J lost 2 bases, V lost 3 bases, and 6 bases had no gene match. This CDR3 is 15 amino acids long. Here the CDR3 reads CATSDPRDRTYEQYF. The CDR3 DNA follows: TGTGCCACCAGTGATCCCCGGGACAGAACCTACGAGCAGTACTTC.

This chain connects TRBV5-4 to TRBJ2-3; D gene uncertain. Trimming stripped 1 base from V and 0 bases from J, with 6 bases between. The length of the CDR3 is 14 residues. CDR1 and CDR2 from the germline V gene are SGHNT and YYREEE (reference sequence). CDR3 in amino acids: CASSLTRSTDTQYF. The CDR3, as DNA: TGTGCCAGCAGCTTGACTCGTAGCACAGATACGCAGTATTTT.

The chain is built from TRBV5-5 and TRBJ2-7, with TRBD1 matching 11 bases. Germline CDR1 is SGHKS and CDR2 is YYEKEE (reference sequence). With 4 bases clipped from V and 3 bases from J, the junction kept 3 bases outside the gene matches. The CDR3 runs 14 residues. The chain's CDR3 is CASSAGTGGYEQYF. The CDR3 DNA reads TGTGCCAGCAGCGCGGGGACAGGGGGCTACGAGCAGTACTTC.

The gene calls are TRBV27 and TRBJ2-5, with D possibly matching TRBD2 (6 bases). Trimming removed 6 bases at V and 1 base at J, with 15 bases between. The CDR3 is 15 residues long. CDR1 is MNHEY and CDR2 is SMNVEV in the germline V gene (reference sequence). The CDR3 loop reads CASSTLLALQETQYF. As DNA, the CDR3 is TGTGCCAGCAGCACCCTTCTAGCGCTCCAAGAGACCCAGTACTTC.

The rearrangement uses TRBV20-1 and TRBJ1-2; tentatively, D is TRBD1 (5 bases). V was trimmed by 3 bases and J by 2 bases, leaving 10 bases between them. Looked up from germline, CDR1 is DFQATT and CDR2 is SNEGSKA (reference sequence). The CDR3 contains 13 residues. Here the CDR3 DNA reads TGCAGTGCTAGTTCGGGGGGGAACTATGGCTACACCTTC. This encodes CSASSGGNYGYTF.

Relative to its sample, this clone is medium-sized. This CDR3 reads CASSQEGFRGQGQFF. The CDR3 nucleotides are TGTGCCAGCAGCCAAGAGGGGTTTCGGGGACAGGGGCAGTTCTTC. The chain recombines TRBV14 with TRBJ2-1; 9 bases fit TRBD1. V was clipped by 0 bases and J by 12 bases; unmatched bases: 9. CDR1 SGHDN and CDR2 FVKESK come from the germline V gene. The CDR3 covers 15 residues.

Remarks on this clone: Other DNA sequences of this sample code for an identical CDR3. V and J are TRBV24-1 and TRBJ2-7; 11 bases map to TRBD1. From germline, CDR1 is KGHDR and CDR2 SFDVKD. V dropped 2 bases and J dropped 3; count of bases not matched to a gene: 2. This CDR3 is built from 15 residues. CDR3 in amino acids: CATSDSGTGGYEQYF. CDR3 DNA sequence: TGTGCCACCAGTGATTCCGGGACAGGGGGCTACGAGCAGTACTTC.